Presented here are 23 T cell receptor beta chains from one specimen sequenced in a study of human T cells and chemical hapten exposure. Time point defined: patch test 3, about 24 weeks after DPC sensitization. Noted treatment: therapeutic diphenylcyclopropenone sensitization with weekly scalp DPC. TCRdb itself ran the RACE reads through MiXCR, one entry per CDR3 protein. The repertoire holds 85,000 to 100,000 distinct CDR3 sequences, with 27% as singletons. The sample in question was whole blood, obtained in connection with sensitization to the hapten diphenylcyclopropenone (DPC). The receptors were gathered from a man in his forties or fifties with alopecia areata. Some clones in this sample may be carry-over from other donors' samples.

The genes are TRBV18 and TRBJ2-4, with TRBD1 matching over 7 bases. The junction had 5 bases not matched to a gene; V was cut back by 3 bases and J by 0 bases. CDR3 length: 16 residues. Germline V gives CDR1 KGHSH, CDR2 LQKENI. The CDR3 region is CASSPGQGVAKNIQYF. CDR3 DNA: TGTGCCAGCTCACCTGGGCAGGGGGTAGCCAAAAACATTCAGTACTTC. Using reference TRBV18 and TRBJ2-4 for the parts outside the CDR3, the full variable domain is NAGVMQNPRHLVRRRGQEARLRCSPMKGHSHVYWYRQLPEEGLKFMVYLQKENIIDESGMPKERFSAEFPKEGPSILRIQQVVRGDSAAYFCASSPGQGVAKNIQYFGAGTRLSVL.

This clonotype was recorded a few times. The genes are TRBV5-1 and TRBJ2-1; no reliable D call. The V gene lost 5 bases and the J gene lost 0 bases, with 15 bases spanning the gap. Germline V gives CDR1 SGHRS, CDR2 YFSETQ. The length of the CDR3 is 16 residues. DNA for the CDR3: TGCGCCAGCAGACTCGTACGTGGCAGCTCCTACAATGAGCAGTTCTTC. It specifies CASRLVRGSSYNEQFF.

In its sample, this clonotype was seen a few times. The CDR3 loop reads CASSYYVSNTEAFF. The CDR3 nucleotides read TGTGCCAGCAGTTACTATGTCTCGAACACTGAAGCTTTCTTT. This chain uses TRBV6-2 or TRBV6-3 with TRBJ1-1; D gene ambiguous. Trimming stripped 1 base from V and 1 base from J, with 7 bases between. CDR1 and CDR2 from the germline V gene are MNHEY and SVGEGT. The CDR3 has 14 amino acids.

In this sample, this clonotype turned up a few times. V usage is TRBV20-1 and J usage is TRBJ1-5, with unresolved D. The germline V gene has CDR1 DFQATT and CDR2 SNEGSKA (reference sequence). Trimming took off 0 bases at V and 7 bases at J, with 13 bases between the two ends. This CDR3 has 14 residues. In DNA, the CDR3 is TGCAGTGCTAGAGATCGAGGTGAGGAACAGCCCCAGCATTTT. The encoded protein is CSARDRGEEQPQHF.

The rearrangement uses TRBV6-6 and TRBJ2-1, with 12 bases that match TRBD1. With V trimmed by 6 bases and J by 7 bases, 4 bases remained unmatched. This CDR3 region has 14 residues. Germline V gives CDR1 MNHNY, CDR2 SVGAGI (reference sequence). The CDR3 sequence is CASRGQGAENEQFF. CDR3 in DNA: TGTGCCAGCAGGGGACAGGGGGCGGAAAATGAGCAGTTCTTC.

The chain links TRBV18 to TRBJ1-6; D ambiguous. Trimming left V 3 bases short and J 6 bases short, with 12 bases between. Germline V gives CDR1 KGHSH, CDR2 LQKENI. This CDR3 is 15 amino acids long. The CDR3 DNA sequence: TGTGCCAGCTCACCGATGTCCCTCCTTAATTCACCCCTCCACTTT. Translating gives CASSPMSLLNSPLHF.

This clonotype was observed a few times. The rearrangement uses TRBV30 and TRBJ2-7; D is undetermined. The CDR3 extends over 14 amino acids. Trimming removed 3 bases from V and 2 bases from J, with 14 bases in between. Looked up from germline, CDR1 is GTSNPN and CDR2 is SVGIG (reference sequence). DNA for the CDR3: TGTGCCTGGAGCGTTTTACGACCGCCCTACGAGCAGTACTTC. It translates to CAWSVLRPPYEQYF.

This clonotype was seen ten or more times. This chain links TRBV9 with TRBJ2-7; D assignment may be TRBD1 or TRBD2 (5 bases each). The length of the CDR3 is 15 residues. V was cut by 4 bases and J by 3 bases, with 17 bases left in between. Germline CDR1 is SGDLS and CDR2 is YYNGEE. The CDR3: CASSTGTQGSYEQYF. The CDR3, as DNA: TGTGCCAGCAGCACCGGGACCCAAGGAAGCTACGAGCAGTACTTC.

This clonotype was seen only a few times. V usage is TRBV5-1 and J usage is TRBJ2-7; TRBD2 matches at 13 bases. The CDR3 loop spans 17 amino acids. J gave up 0 bases and V 3 bases, and 6 bases lay outside the gene matches. Per germline, CDR1 SGHRS and CDR2 YFSETQ. The CDR3 here is CASSSRTSGGSSYEQYF. The DNA of the CDR3 is TGCGCCAGCAGCTCTCGGACTAGCGGGGGCAGCTCCTACGAGCAGTACTTC.

The gene calls are TRBV6-6 and TRBJ2-1, with TRBD2 matching over 9 bases. CDR1 is MNHNY and CDR2 is SVGAGI in the germline V gene (reference sequence). The CDR3 is made up of 14 amino acids. V shed 2 bases, J shed 5 bases, and the junction held 1 base outside the gene matches. CDR3 coding DNA: TGTGCCAGCAGTTACGGGACTAGCAACAATGAGCAGTTCTTC. It yields the protein CASSYGTSNNEQFF.

This clonotype has a handful of counts. CDR3 sequence (DNA): TGTGCCAGCAGTTCTTACCAAAATATAATAGCCAAAAACATTCAGTACTTC. It encodes CASSSYQNIIAKNIQYF. This chain joins TRBV27 and TRBJ2-4; D gene unclear. Trimming removed 4 bases at V and 0 bases at J, with 16 bases between. Germline V gives CDR1 MNHEY, CDR2 SMNVEV (reference sequence). The CDR3 totals 17 residues.

This clonotype was observed a few times. This chain joins TRBV7-3 and TRBJ2-7; possibly TRBD1 or TRBD2 for D (5 bases each). CDR3 size: 15 residues. CDR1 is SGHTA, CDR2 FQGTGA, per germline. The V end was cut by 4 bases, the J end by 3 bases, with 16 bases between. CDR3 nucleotides: TGTGCCAGCAGCTCCGGTGGGGGTGGCTACTACGAGCAGTACTTC. Encoded protein: CASSSGGGGYYEQYF.

Of note for this clonotype: At one of its ends the junction is not consistent with the germline gene, which may arise from a read error. The chain has TRBV28 and TRBJ1-3, with D possibly matching TRBD1 (5 bases). This CDR3 is built from 15 residues. Germline CDR1 and CDR2: MDHEN and SYDVKM. The CDR3 loop is CASSSLGTGGDTIYF. The CDR3 coding sequence is TGTGCCAGCAGTTCTCTGGGGACCGGTGGAGACACCATATATTTT. Combining the CDR3 with reference TRBV28 and TRBJ1-3 gives the whole variable domain DVKVTQSSRYLVKRTGEKVFLECVQDMDHENMFWYRQDPGLGLRLIYFSYDVKMKEKGDIPEGYSVSREKKERFSLILESASTNQTSMYLCASSSLGTGGDTIYFGEGSWLTVV.

This clonotype was counted many times. This chain uses TRBV12-3 or TRBV12-4 with TRBJ2-7, with TRBD2 matching 9 bases. CDR3 length: 14 residues. CDR3 DNA: TGTGCTACCTCGGGGCGGGAGGGCAGCTACGAGCAGTACTTC. Translating gives CATSGREGSYEQYF.

The V call is TRBV10-3, the J call TRBJ2-2; 8 bases match TRBD2. The CDR3 runs to 18 residues. Germline CDR1 reads ENHRY; CDR2 reads SYGVKD. V lost 0 bases to trimming and J lost 0 bases; unmatched junction nucleotides: 6. CDR3 loop: CAISESVSGAANTGELFF. In nucleotides, the CDR3 is TGTGCCATCAGTGAGTCGGTTAGCGGGGCCGCGAACACCGGGGAGCTGTTTTTT.

This clonotype was counted a few times. V is TRBV20-1 and J is TRBJ2-1; D is undetermined. Germline values: CDR1 DFQATT, CDR2 SNEGSKA (reference sequence). The CDR3 extends over 11 amino acids. V lost 3 bases and J lost 10, with 10 bases in between. The CDR3 loop is CSARGEPEQFF. The DNA of the CDR3 is TGCAGTGCTAGGGGCGAGCCGGAGCAGTTCTTC.

This chain links TRBV6-5 with TRBJ1-1; D is perhaps TRBD1 (6 bases). CDR3 length: 14 amino acids. Germline values: CDR1 MNHEY, CDR2 SVGAGI. Deletions cut 5 bases from V and 4 bases from J, with 14 bases between. This CDR3 is CASSGEGESTEAFF. The CDR3 DNA sequence: TGTGCCAGCAGTGGAGAGGGGGAAAGCACTGAAGCTTTCTTT.

This clonotype has at least ten counts. This chain links TRBV6-6 with TRBJ2-1; D may be TRBD1 (6 bases). V dropped 5 bases and J dropped 4 bases, with 15 bases sitting between them. The length of the CDR3 is 15 residues. Germline V lookup: CDR1 MNHNY, CDR2 SVGAGI (reference sequence). The CDR3 DNA is TGTGCCAGCAGTCCCTTTGGACAGCATTACAATGAGCAGTTCTTC. Translated: CASSPFGQHYNEQFF.

This clonotype turned up a few times. This chain uses TRBV9 with TRBJ2-5; tentatively, D is TRBD1 (5 bases). Germline-derived CDR1 and CDR2 are SGDLS and YYNGEE. The CDR3 extends over 14 amino acids. Trimming shortened V by 4 bases and J by 7 bases, and 17 bases separated the two germline ends. The CDR3 sequence: CASSTGGAGRTQYF. The CDR3 DNA reads as TGTGCCAGCAGCACCGGTGGGGCCGGACGGACCCAGTACTTC.

This clonotype was found a few times. The chain combines TRBV6-5 with TRBJ1-3; unclear D gene. Per germline, CDR1 MNHEY and CDR2 SVGAGI. V lost 10 bases to trimming and J lost 0 bases, with 16 bases between them. This CDR3 is 15 amino acids long. The CDR3 nucleotides are TGTGCCACCAAAAGGACGGCGCTCTCTGGAAACACCATATATTTT. It is translated as CATKRTALSGNTIYF.

The chain recombines TRBV5-1 with TRBJ2-1; D is perhaps TRBD2 (6 bases). Germline assignment: CDR1 SGHRS and CDR2 YFSETQ. Trimming stripped 0 bases from V and 6 bases from J, with 10 bases between. CDR3 length equals 14 residues. CDR3 in amino acids: CASSLGQGGNEQFF. The CDR3 DNA follows: TGCGCCAGCAGCTTGGGCCAGGGAGGCAATGAGCAGTTCTTC.

This clonotype turned up a few times. V is TRBV20-1 and J is TRBJ1-5; 8 nucleotides line up with TRBD1. Germline assignment: CDR1 DFQATT and CDR2 SNEGSKA (reference sequence). The CDR3 length is 13 residues. Trimming cost V 6 bases and J 6 bases; bases outside gene matches: 7. CDR3 nucleotide sequence: TGCAGTGCCCCCGGACAGGGTCGTCAGCCCCAGCATTTT. It specifies CSAPGQGRQPQHF.

This clonotype was observed a handful of times. The genes are TRBV12-3 or TRBV12-4 and TRBJ2-1; 11 bases line up with TRBD2. This CDR3 comprises 16 residues. The V gene end was trimmed by 4 bases and the J gene end by 2 bases; junction bases not matched to a gene: 4. DNA of the CDR3: TGTGCCAGCAGTTATGGACTAGCGGGCCCCTACAATGAGCAGTTCTTC. This sequence encodes CASSYGLAGPYNEQFF.